Listed here are 4 T cell receptor beta chains from one sample, sequenced in a study of blood T cell repertoires in COVID-19. Method: immunoSEQ multiplex PCR; TCRdb's copy keeps in-frame clones and lacks some. The sample lists approximately 220,000 clones; about 86% were seen once. Input material: peripheral blood. These receptors all come from a woman aged 60-70 years with acute or convalescent COVID-19.

V gene TRBV7-8 combines with J gene TRBJ1-1; a weak D match, TRBD1 (6 bases). This CDR3 has 16 residues. V was shortened by 2 bases and J by 0 bases, with 13 bases between the two germline ends. Germline V CDR1 and CDR2: SGHVS, FQNEAQ. CDR3 region: CASSLRGGQMNTEAFF. The CDR3 DNA reads as TGTGCCAGCAGCTTACGCGGGGGGCAGATGAACACTGAAGCTTTCTTT.

The chain is built from TRBV6-5 and TRBJ2-5, with D perhaps TRBD2 (6 bases). V dropped 10 bases and J dropped 5 bases, with 14 bases sitting between them. From germline, CDR1 is MNHEY and CDR2 SVGAGI. CDR3 length: 12 amino acids. CDR3 loop: CATRASVETQYF. In nucleotides, the CDR3 is TGTGCCACCCGGGCTAGCGTCGAGACCCAGTACTTC.

The chain couples TRBV6-5 to TRBJ1-1; no reliable D call. In germline, CDR1 is MNHEY, CDR2 SVGAGI. Trimming removed 7 bases at V and 4 bases at J, with 10 bases between. The CDR3 is 12 amino acids. The CDR3 DNA sequence: TGTGCCAGCATCGGGGTAGGCACTGAAGCTTTCTTT. It specifies CASIGVGTEAFF.

This chain joins TRBV7-9 and TRBJ1-2; TRBD1 agrees at 7 bases. J gave up 8 bases and V 1 base, and 7 bases lay outside the gene matches. This CDR3 has 14 residues. Germline V CDR1 and CDR2: SEHNR, FQNEAQ (reference sequence). Here the CDR3 reads CASSLGQGGIGYTF. DNA for the CDR3: TGTGCCAGCAGCTTAGGACAGGGCGGAATCGGCTACACCTTC.